The clone carrying this TCR beta chain was counted only a few times. Its antigen remains unidentified. Germline-derived CDR1 and CDR2 are SGHRS and YFSETQ. CDR3 length: 14 residues. Trimming shortened V by 4 bases and J by 2 bases, and 7 bases separated the two germline ends. The sample is drawn from a study of T cell responses to AZD1222 COVID-19 vaccine. Sequencing used immunoSEQ multiplex PCR; TCRdb keeps in-frame clones, though not all of them. Here the sample spans some 80,000 clones, 60% to 85% being singletons. General observations from the study: White British ancestry dominated among donors, who included more females, and clonal diversity was possibly underestimated. Unmutated regions of variants are reportedly targeted by nearly half of spike-specific TCRs.

Sequences were derived from peripheral blood, sampled 28 days after the second dose of the MenACWY control vaccine. The chain is built from TRBV5-1 and TRBJ2-6, with D unresolved. The sequence derives from an adult who received the MenACWY meningococcal vaccine as a control. CDR3 loop: CASSLTAGANVLTF. CDR3 nucleotide sequence: TGCGCCAGCAGCCTGACCGCTGGGGCCAACGTCCTGACTTTC.